These T cell receptor beta chains were read from a single sample in a study of human T cells and chemical hapten exposure. TCRdb reanalysed the RACE reads using MiXCR and keeps one entry per CDR3 protein. The sample has around 92,000 distinct CDR3 sequences; about a tenth are singletons. The source material was whole blood, sampled in connection with sensitization to the hapten diphenylcyclopropenone (DPC). Every receptor here comes from a woman between 55 and 75 years old with alopecia areata. Some clones in this sample may be carry-over from other donors' samples. Each CDR3 is given with its conserved first and last residue. D genes are given only for firm matches. Clone size is not always given. Where it is, it says once, few, many or a class for expanded clones.

v_gene	abundance	j_gene	d_gene	CDR3aa	CDR3nt
TRBV28	-	TRBJ2-1	TRBD1	CASSTTGTGKINEQFF	TGTGCCAGCAGTACCACCGGGACAGGCAAGATAAATGAGCAGTTCTTC
TRBV12-3/TRBV12-4	few	TRBJ1-1	-	CASSRWTTEAFF	TGTGCCAGCAGTCGATGGACAACTGAAGCTTTCTTT
TRBV20-1	many	TRBJ1-2	-	CSARDQANYGYTF	TGCAGTGCTAGAGATCAAGCAAACTATGGCTACACCTTC
TRBV6-5	many	TRBJ1-2	-	CASSYVAGNNGYTF	TGTGCCAGCAGTTACGTCGCAGGGAATAATGGCTACACCTTC
TRBV18	many	TRBJ1-2	TRBD1	CASSPLRDRVSGYTF	TGTGCCAGCTCACCACTAAGAGACAGGGTCTCCGGCTACACCTTC
TRBV4-1	-	TRBJ1-3	TRBD1	CASSQGGQGTGNTIYF	TGCGCCAGCAGCCAAGGCGGACAGGGAACTGGAAACACCATATATTTT
TRBV18	many	TRBJ1-4	-	CASSPLIETNEKLFF	TGTGCCAGCTCACCTCTAATTGAGACGAATGAAAAACTGTTTTTT
TRBV5-1	-	TRBJ1-1	TRBD1	CASSFRTGLYTEAFF	TGCGCCAGCAGCTTTAGGACAGGATTGTACACTGAAGCTTTCTTT
TRBV5-5	many	TRBJ1-4	-	CASSLAPVVGKLFF	TGTGCCAGCAGCTTGGCTCCGGTGGTGGGAAAACTGTTTTTT
TRBV3-1	-	TRBJ2-7	-	CASSQSLGEQYF	TGTGCCAGCAGCCAGTCACTAGGCGAGCAGTACTTC
TRBV5-5	few	TRBJ2-3	-	CASSDGQSGDTQYF	TGTGCCAGCAGCGATGGACAGTCTGGAGATACGCAGTATTTT
TRBV12-3/TRBV12-4	-	TRBJ1-4	-	CASSLRGNEKLFF	TGTGCCAGCAGTCTCAGAGGGAATGAAAAACTGTTTTTT
TRBV28	-	TRBJ1-4	-	CASSKADNYNEKLFF	TGTGCCAGCAGTAAAGCGGACAATTATAATGAAAAACTGTTTTTT
TRBV5-6	many	TRBJ1-5	TRBD1	CASSGGGRGNQPQHF	TGTGCCAGCAGCGGAGGGGGCAGGGGCAATCAGCCCCAGCATTTT
TRBV27	-	TRBJ1-3	-	CASSPQGSGNTIYF	TGTGCCAGCAGCCCACAGGGCTCTGGAAACACCATATATTTT
TRBV4-2	-	TRBJ1-1	-	CASSQVQGNTEAFF	TGTGCCAGCAGCCAGGTTCAGGGGAACACTGAAGCTTTCTTT
TRBV7-3	-	TRBJ2-3	-	CASSSSGPLLGDTQYF	TGTGCCAGCAGCTCCTCCGGACCGTTGCTTGGGGATACGCAGTATTTT